This paragraph covers one T cell receptor beta chain sequence. This sample is drawn from a study of blood T cell repertoires in COVID-19. The CDR3 is 14 amino acids. Trimming removed 0 bases from V and 6 bases from J, with 13 bases in between. CDR1 SGHNT and CDR2 YYREEE come from the germline V gene (reference sequence). Clones were sequenced by immunoSEQ multiplex PCR, and TCRdb holds only the in-frame ones, with some missing. The table includes 220,000 or so clones, 70% to 90% detected once. Sequencing was performed on PBMCs or T cells enriched from blood (not recorded which). The TCR was taken from a woman aged 45-60 years with acute COVID-19. The V and J genes are TRBV5-4 and TRBJ2-7, with D possibly matching TRBD2 (6 bases). The CDR3 loop is CASSLGGISLEQYF. CDR3 in DNA: TGTGCCAGCAGCTTGGGCGGGATAAGTCTCGAGCAGTACTTC.